The T cell receptor (beta chain) described here comes from a study of T cell responses to AZD1222 COVID-19 vaccine. Findings and limits, study-wide: Unmutated regions of variants are reportedly targeted by nearly half of spike-specific TCRs. Clonal diversity was possibly underestimated, and white British individuals and females predominated among donors. Spike-specific TCR breadth and depth were elevated following two AZD1222 doses.

Libraries were prepared by immunoSEQ multiplex PCR; TCRdb keeps only in-frame clonotypes and omits some of them. Among roughly 140,000 clones listed, 90% were seen once. About this clone itself: What it recognizes is unknown.

Second doses at about 4 or about 12 weeks were pooled. V was shortened by 8 bases and J by 0 bases, with 5 bases between the two germline ends. The CDR3 runs 12 residues. CDR1 and CDR2 from the germline V gene are MNHEY and SVGAGI. The sequence derives from an adult who received the AZD1222 COVID-19 vaccine. The V gene is TRBV6-5, the J gene TRBJ1-5; D gene unclear. Sequenced here: peripheral blood, sampled 28 days after the second AZD1222 dose. Here the CDR3 DNA reads TGTGCCAGCTGCATTAGCAATCAGCCCCAGCATTTT. Its protein is CASCISNQPQHF.